The 24 T cell receptor beta chains below were found in one sample sequenced in a study of a mutant IDH1 vaccine in newly diagnosed glioma. These receptors are not linked to any known antigen. Time point indicated: week 5, during vaccination. Each vaccine dose was 300 ug of mutant IDH1 20-mer peptide, with topical imiquimod. Measured with immunoSEQ multiplex PCR; TCRdb has only the in-frame clones, and not every one. The sample has about 28,000 clones, roughly 87% seen once. Source: peripheral blood mononuclear cells (PBMCs), taken from a glioma patient whose treatment included an IDH1 peptide vaccine. These receptors came from a woman in her thirties or forties with glioma. Some clones in this sample may be carry-over from other donors' samples.

The V call is TRBV19, the J call TRBJ1-1; TRBD1 matches 7 bases. This CDR3 has 15 residues. Unmatched junction bases numbered 6, after V lost 3 bases and J lost 2 bases. Germline CDR1 reads LNHDA; CDR2 reads SQIVND (reference sequence). The CDR3 nucleotides read TGTGCCAGTAGTATGACGGGACAGATTAACACTGAAGCTTTCTTT. It translates to CASSMTGQINTEAFF.

In nucleotides, the CDR3 is TGTGCCATCAGTGCGCAAGGACTTTCATCAATTAACACTGAAGCTTTCTTT. As protein: CAISAQGLSSINTEAFF. The rearrangement links TRBV10-3 to TRBJ1-1; D is unresolved. The CDR3 length is 17 residues. Trimming took off 4 bases at V and 2 bases at J, with 20 bases between the two ends. CDR1 is ENHRY and CDR2 is SYGVKD in the germline V gene.

V is TRBV9 and J is TRBJ1-2, with 7 nucleotides matching TRBD1. The CDR3 loop spans 14 amino acids. Germline V gives CDR1 SGDLS, CDR2 YYNGEE. V lost 5 bases, J lost 7 bases, and 11 bases stayed unmatched. The CDR3 region is CASRGGRERGGYTF. The CDR3 DNA reads as TGTGCCAGCAGAGGGGGCAGGGAAAGGGGTGGCTACACCTTC.

V usage is TRBV9 and J usage is TRBJ1-2; a weak D match, TRBD1 (5 bases). This CDR3 spans 15 amino acids. Between the trimmed V and J ends, which lost 0 bases and 3 bases, there was a span of 12 bases. Germline lookup yields CDR1 SGDLS and CDR2 YYNGEE. CDR3 in amino acids: CASSVGRGVHYGYTF. The CDR3, as DNA: TGTGCCAGCAGCGTAGGGAGGGGCGTACACTATGGCTACACCTTC. Looking up the rest from reference TRBV9 and TRBJ1-2 gives the full variable domain: DSGVTQTPKHLITATGQRVTLRCSPRSGDLSVYWYQQSLDQGLQFLIQYYNGEERAKGNILERFSAQQFPDLHSELNLSSLELGDSALYFCASSVGRGVHYGYTFGSGTRLTVV.

This chain connects TRBV11-1 to TRBJ2-1; D is possibly TRBD1 (6 bases). This CDR3 region has 16 residues. The ends were cut back, 5 bases at V and 0 bases at J, with 14 bases in the middle. Germline lookup yields CDR1 SGHAT and CDR2 FQDESV (reference sequence). CDR3 residues: CASSAKLDSSYNEQFF. The CDR3 coding sequence is TGTGCCAGCAGCGCAAAGTTGGACAGCTCCTACAATGAGCAGTTCTTC.

The chain is built from TRBV7-8 and TRBJ2-5; perhaps TRBD1 as D (6 bases). Trimming removed 2 bases at V and 3 bases at J, with 7 bases between. Germline CDR1 and CDR2: SGHVS and FQNEAQ. There are 13 residues in the CDR3. The CDR3 loop is CASSLRGKETQYF. The CDR3 nucleotides read TGTGCCAGCAGCTTAAGGGGGAAAGAGACCCAGTACTTC.

This clone is termed medium-sized. The chain carries TRBV9 and TRBJ2-3; possible D gene TRBD2, 6 bases. The length of the CDR3 is 15 residues. V was shortened by 0 bases and J by 1 base, with 9 bases between the two germline ends. In germline, CDR1 is SGDLS, CDR2 YYNGEE. Here the CDR3 reads CASSVAGARTDTQYF. For the CDR3, the DNA is TGTGCCAGCAGCGTAGCGGGAGCCCGCACAGATACGCAGTATTTT.

V gene TRBV7-2 combines with J gene TRBJ1-2; 7 bases agree with TRBD1. Germline trimming cut 5 bases from V and 7 bases from J; bases unmatched to any gene: 7. Germline V lookup: CDR1 SGHTA, CDR2 FQGNSA. The CDR3 has 13 residues. The CDR3, as DNA: TGTGCCAGCAGCAACGACAGGGTCCGTGGCTACACCTTC. Protein product: CASSNDRVRGYTF.

This clone was observed once. The rearrangement uses TRBV21-1 and TRBJ1-2. TRBV21-1 is a listed pseudogene. This CDR3 comprises 20 residues. The CDR3 reads CASSKVKGRYIRRINYGYTF. The CDR3 DNA follows: TGTGCCAGCAGCAAAGTTAAGGGGAGGTACATACGACGGATTAACTATGGCTACACCTTC.

The V gene is TRBV4-1, the J gene TRBJ2-1; 10 bases line up with TRBD2. This CDR3 has 13 amino acids. Germline values: CDR1 MGHRA, CDR2 YSYEKL. The V and J ends lost 2 bases and 16 bases, in that order; junction bases with no gene match: 8. Written as DNA, the CDR3 is TGCGCCAGCAGCCAAACTAGCGGGATACCCAGATTCTTC. Protein sequence: CASSQTSGIPRFF.

The gene calls are TRBV5-1 and TRBJ1-2, with D unresolved. This CDR3 contains 13 residues. CDR1 and CDR2 from the germline V gene are SGHRS and YFSETQ. Trimming shortened V by 2 bases and J by 4 bases, and 9 bases separated the two germline ends. This CDR3 is CASSLRLPYGYTF. The CDR3, as DNA: TGCGCCAGCAGCTTACGCCTTCCCTATGGCTACACCTTC.

V and J are TRBV14 and TRBJ2-5, with 9 positions matching TRBD2. From germline, CDR1 is SGHDN and CDR2 FVKESK. This CDR3 comprises 13 residues. With 8 bases clipped from V and 5 bases from J, the junction kept 6 bases outside the gene matches. The CDR3 bases are TGTGCCAGCTCGGCTAGCGGGGTTGAGACCCAGTACTTC. Protein: CASSASGVETQYF.

This clone is a singleton in its sample. V is TRBV6-5 and J is TRBJ1-2; the D is unclear. The CDR3 is 15 residues long. V was trimmed by 2 bases and J by 4 bases, leaving 14 bases between them. The germline gives CDR1 MNHEY, CDR2 SVGAGI. The CDR3 loop is CASSYEGLSLYGYTF. The CDR3 bases are TGTGCCAGCAGTTACGAAGGGCTCTCCCTCTATGGCTACACCTTC.

This chain joins TRBV7-2 and TRBJ2-7; TRBD2 agrees at 7 bases. The CDR3 extends over 13 amino acids. Germline values: CDR1 SGHTA, CDR2 FQGNSA. The ends lost 5 bases at V and 3 bases at J; junction bases unmatched: 4. As DNA, the CDR3 is TGTGCCAGCAGCCCGGGGGGAGTCTACGAGCAGTACTTC. It codes for CASSPGGVYEQYF.

The J gene is TRBJ2-3, the V gene TRBV5-1, with 10 positions matching TRBD2. After removal of 4 bases from V and 12 bases from J, the junction contained 11 bases not matched to a gene. Germline-derived CDR1 and CDR2 are SGHRS and YFSETQ. This CDR3 region has 14 residues. CDR3 sequence: CASSPYTTSGEQYF. CDR3 in DNA: TGCGCCAGCAGCCCCTATACCACTAGCGGGGAACAGTATTTT.

This clone was detected a few times. The gene calls are TRBV10-1 and TRBJ2-1, with 12 nucleotides matching TRBD2. Germline values: CDR1 WNHNN, CDR2 SYGVQD (reference sequence). Trimming took 10 bases from V and 7 from J; bases not matched to a gene: 8. The CDR3 covers 14 residues. The CDR3 sequence: CANSTSGSYNEQFF. DNA of the CDR3: TGCGCCAACTCGACTAGCGGGAGTTATAATGAGCAGTTCTTC.

The V call is TRBV18, the J call TRBJ2-2, with 7 bases lining up with TRBD1. The germline V gene has CDR1 KGHSH and CDR2 LQKENI. CDR3 length: 16 amino acids. Germline trimming cut 0 bases from V and 4 bases from J; bases unmatched to any gene: 5. As DNA, the CDR3 is TGTGCCAGCTCACCACCCAGACAGGGTATCACCGGGGAGCTGTTTTTT. This sequence encodes CASSPPRQGITGELFF.

The J gene is TRBJ2-7, the V gene TRBV15; TRBD2 matches 7 bases. V dropped 1 base and J dropped 0; count of bases not matched to a gene: 6. Germline CDR1 LNHNV, CDR2 YYDKDF (reference sequence). CDR3 size: 16 residues. The CDR3 region has the DNA TGTGCCACCAGCAGAGGCGGGGGAGGGTCCTCCTACGAGCAGTACTTC. Translating it yields CATSRGGGGSSYEQYF.

The rearrangement joins TRBV7-9 to TRBJ2-7; D not certain. The CDR3 has 14 residues. CDR1 SEHNR and CDR2 FQNEAQ come from the germline V gene (reference sequence). V dropped 7 bases and J dropped 0 bases, with 13 bases sitting between them. The CDR3 here is CASTSRMNSYEQYF. In DNA form, the CDR3 reads TGTGCCAGCACCTCACGAATGAACTCCTACGAGCAGTACTTC. Drawing the rest from reference TRBV7-9 and TRBJ2-7, the complete variable domain is DTGVSQNPRHKITKRGQNVTFRCDPISEHNRLYWYRQTLGQGPEFLTYFQNEAQLEKSRLLSDRFSAERPKGSFSTLEIQRTEQGDSAMYLCASTSRMNSYEQYFGPGTRLTVT.

V gene TRBV6-6 combines with J gene TRBJ1-1; D not certain. The CDR3 loop spans 13 amino acids. Germline loops: CDR1 MNHNY, CDR2 SVGAGI (reference sequence). The V gene lost 6 bases and the J gene lost 0 bases, with 8 bases spanning the gap. The CDR3 DNA reads as TGTGCCAGCAGACAACACATGAACACTGAAGCTTTCTTT. Translated, it gives CASRQHMNTEAFF.

The chain has TRBV4-1 and TRBJ2-7; 11 nucleotides align to TRBD2. J gave up 2 bases and V 1 base, and 1 base lay outside the gene matches. Per the germline V gene, CDR1 is MGHRA and CDR2 is YSYEKL. This CDR3 is built from 15 residues. As DNA, the CDR3 is TGCGCCAGCAGCCAAGGACTAGCGGGGCCCTACGAGCAGTACTTC. Amino acids: CASSQGLAGPYEQYF.

The chain recombines TRBV7-8 with TRBJ2-7, with 8 bases lining up with TRBD2. Germline CDR1 and CDR2: SGHVS and FQNEAQ. This CDR3 comprises 14 residues. J lost 3 bases, V lost 5 bases, and 6 bases had no gene match. For the CDR3, the DNA is TGTGCCAGCAGCCGGGGGGGGGCGAGCTACGAGCAGTACTTC. Translation: CASSRGGASYEQYF.

The rearrangement links TRBV4-1 to TRBJ2-2; TRBD2 aligns across 10 bases. Germline V gives CDR1 MGHRA, CDR2 YSYEKL. The CDR3 sequence is 18 residues long. The trim removed 1 base at V and 6 bases at J, leaving 11 bases unmatched. The CDR3 bases are TGCGCCAGCAGCCAAGGCCCCATAAGCGGGGGGGCCGCCGGGGAGCTGTTTTTT. Translation gives CASSQGPISGGAAGELFF.

This chain links TRBV6-1 with TRBJ1-1; D uncertain. The CDR3 runs to 13 residues. Per the germline V gene, CDR1 is MNHNS and CDR2 is SASEGT. V was cut by 5 bases and J by 3 bases, with 10 bases left in between. The CDR3 region is CASSPREDTEAFF. For the CDR3, the DNA is TGTGCCAGCAGTCCTAGGGAAGACACTGAAGCTTTCTTT.